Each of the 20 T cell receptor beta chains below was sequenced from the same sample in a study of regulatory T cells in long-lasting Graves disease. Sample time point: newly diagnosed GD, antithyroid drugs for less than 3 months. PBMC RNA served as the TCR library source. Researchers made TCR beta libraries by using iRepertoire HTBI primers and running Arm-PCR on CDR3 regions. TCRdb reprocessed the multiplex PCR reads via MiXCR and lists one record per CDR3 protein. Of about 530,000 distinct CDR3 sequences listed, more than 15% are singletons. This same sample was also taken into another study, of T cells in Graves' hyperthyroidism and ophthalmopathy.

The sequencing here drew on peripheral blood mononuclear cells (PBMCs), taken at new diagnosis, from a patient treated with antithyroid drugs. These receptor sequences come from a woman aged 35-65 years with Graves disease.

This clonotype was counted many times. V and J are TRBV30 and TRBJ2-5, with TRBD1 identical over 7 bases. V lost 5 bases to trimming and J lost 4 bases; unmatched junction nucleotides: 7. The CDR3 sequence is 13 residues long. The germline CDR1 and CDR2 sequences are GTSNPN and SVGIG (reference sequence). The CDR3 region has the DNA TGTGCCTGGGCACCCTCAGGGGGAGAGACCCAGTACTTC. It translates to CAWAPSGGETQYF.

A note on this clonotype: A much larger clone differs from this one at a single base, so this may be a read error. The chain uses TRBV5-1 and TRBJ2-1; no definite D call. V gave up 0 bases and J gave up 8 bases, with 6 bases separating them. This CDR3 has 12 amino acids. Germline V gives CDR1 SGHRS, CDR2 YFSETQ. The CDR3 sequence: CASSLERDEQFF. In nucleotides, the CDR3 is TGCGCCAGCAGCTTGGAACGGGATGAGCAGTTCTTC. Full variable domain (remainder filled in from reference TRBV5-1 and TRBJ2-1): KAGVTQTPRYLIKTRGQQVTLSCSPISGHRSVSWYQQTPGQGLQFLFEYFSETQRNKGNFPGRFSGRQFSNSRSEMNVSTLELGDSALYLCASSLERDEQFFGPGTRLTVL.

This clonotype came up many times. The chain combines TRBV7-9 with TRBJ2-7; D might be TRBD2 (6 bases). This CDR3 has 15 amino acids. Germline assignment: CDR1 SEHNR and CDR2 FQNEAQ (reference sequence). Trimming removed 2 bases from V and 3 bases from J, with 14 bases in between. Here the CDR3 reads CASSLTGGDLYEQYF. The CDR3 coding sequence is TGTGCCAGCAGCTTAACTGGCGGGGACCTCTACGAGCAGTACTTC. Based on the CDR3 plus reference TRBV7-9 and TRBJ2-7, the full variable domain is DTGVSQNPRHKITKRGQNVTFRCDPISEHNRLYWYRQTLGQGPEFLTYFQNEAQLEKSRLLSDRFSAERPKGSFSTLEIQRTEQGDSAMYLCASSLTGGDLYEQYFGPGTRLTVT.

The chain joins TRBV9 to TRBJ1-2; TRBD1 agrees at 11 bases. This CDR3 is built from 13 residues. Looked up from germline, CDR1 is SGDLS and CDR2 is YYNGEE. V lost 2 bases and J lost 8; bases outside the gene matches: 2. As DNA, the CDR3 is TGTGCCAGCAGCGTGGACAGGGGGCAAGGCTACACCTTC. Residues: CASSVDRGQGYTF.

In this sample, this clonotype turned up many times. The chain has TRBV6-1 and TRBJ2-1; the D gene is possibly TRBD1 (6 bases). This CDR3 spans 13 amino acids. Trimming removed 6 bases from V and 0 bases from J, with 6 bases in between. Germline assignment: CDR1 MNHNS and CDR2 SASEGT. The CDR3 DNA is TGTGCCAGCAGGGACAGCTCCTACAATGAGCAGTTCTTC. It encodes CASRDSSYNEQFF.

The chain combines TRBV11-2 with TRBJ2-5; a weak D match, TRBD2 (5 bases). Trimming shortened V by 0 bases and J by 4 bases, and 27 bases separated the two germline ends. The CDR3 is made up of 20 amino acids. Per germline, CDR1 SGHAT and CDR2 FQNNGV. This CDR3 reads CASSLDWSITGWRSGETQYF. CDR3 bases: TGTGCCAGCAGCTTAGATTGGTCGATAACGGGGTGGAGGTCCGGAGAGACCCAGTACTTC.

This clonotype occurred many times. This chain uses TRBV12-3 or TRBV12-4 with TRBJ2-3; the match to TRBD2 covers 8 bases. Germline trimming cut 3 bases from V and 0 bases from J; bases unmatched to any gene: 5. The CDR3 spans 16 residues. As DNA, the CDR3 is TGTGCCAGCAGTTTCGTAGCGGGGTTTAGCACAGATACGCAGTATTTT. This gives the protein CASSFVAGFSTDTQYF.

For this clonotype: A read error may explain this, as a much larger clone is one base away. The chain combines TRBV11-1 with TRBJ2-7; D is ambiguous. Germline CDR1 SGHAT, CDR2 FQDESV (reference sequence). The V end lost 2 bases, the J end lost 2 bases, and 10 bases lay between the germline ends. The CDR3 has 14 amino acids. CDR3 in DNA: TGTGCCAGCAGCTTATTGAACAGCCCCTACGAGCAGTACTTC. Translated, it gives CASSLLNSPYEQYF. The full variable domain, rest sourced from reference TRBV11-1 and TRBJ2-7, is EAEVAQSPRYKITEKSQAVAFWCDPISGHATLYWYRQILGQGPELLVQFQDESVVDDSQLPKDRFSAERLKGVDSTLKIQPAELGDSAMYLCASSLLNSPYEQYFGPGTRLTVT.

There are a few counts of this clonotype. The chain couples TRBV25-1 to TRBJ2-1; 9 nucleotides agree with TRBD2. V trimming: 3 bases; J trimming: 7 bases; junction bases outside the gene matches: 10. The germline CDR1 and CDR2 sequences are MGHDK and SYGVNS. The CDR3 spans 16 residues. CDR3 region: CASSDPGGGAGNEQFF. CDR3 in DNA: TGTGCCAGCAGTGACCCCGGCGGGGGGGCGGGGAATGAGCAGTTCTTC. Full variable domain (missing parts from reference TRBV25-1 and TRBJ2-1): EADIYQTPRYLVIGTGKKITLECSQTMGHDKMYWYQQDPGMELHLIHYSYGVNSTEKGDLSSESTVSRIRTEHFPLTLESARPSHTSQYLCASSDPGGGAGNEQFFGPGTRLTVL.

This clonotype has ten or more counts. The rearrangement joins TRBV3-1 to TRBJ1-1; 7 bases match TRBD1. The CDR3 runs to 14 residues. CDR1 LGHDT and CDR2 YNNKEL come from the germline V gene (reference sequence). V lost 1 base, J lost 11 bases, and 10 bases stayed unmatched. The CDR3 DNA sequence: TGTGCCAGCAGCCAAGTCCCCGGACAGGCTGGCGCTTTCTTT. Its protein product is CASSQVPGQAGAFF.

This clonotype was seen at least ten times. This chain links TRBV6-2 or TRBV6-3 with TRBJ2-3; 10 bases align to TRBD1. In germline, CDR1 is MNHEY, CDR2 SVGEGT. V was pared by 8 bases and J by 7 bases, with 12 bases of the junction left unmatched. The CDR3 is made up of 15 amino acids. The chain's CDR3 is CASERDRGEFHTQYF. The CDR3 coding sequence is TGTGCCAGCGAACGGGACAGGGGAGAATTCCATACGCAGTATTTT.

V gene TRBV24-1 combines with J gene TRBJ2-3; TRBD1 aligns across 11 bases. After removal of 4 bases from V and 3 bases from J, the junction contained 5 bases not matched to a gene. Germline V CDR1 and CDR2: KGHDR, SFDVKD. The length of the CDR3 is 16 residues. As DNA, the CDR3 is TGTGCCACCAGTGAGACGGACAGGGGGCAAACAGATACGCAGTATTTT. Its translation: CATSETDRGQTDTQYF.

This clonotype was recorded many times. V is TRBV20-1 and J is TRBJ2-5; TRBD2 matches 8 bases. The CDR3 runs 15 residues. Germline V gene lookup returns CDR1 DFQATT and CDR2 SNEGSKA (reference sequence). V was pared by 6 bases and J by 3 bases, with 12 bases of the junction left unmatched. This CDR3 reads CSAPQRAGAEETQYF. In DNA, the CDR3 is TGCAGTGCCCCCCAGAGAGCGGGGGCCGAAGAGACCCAGTACTTC.

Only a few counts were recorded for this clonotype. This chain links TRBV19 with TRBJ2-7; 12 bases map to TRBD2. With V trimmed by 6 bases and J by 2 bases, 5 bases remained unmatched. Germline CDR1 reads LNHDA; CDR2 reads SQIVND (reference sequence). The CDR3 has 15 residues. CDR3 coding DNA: TGTGCCAGTAGGAGGACTAGCGGGGAAACCTACGAGCAGTACTTC. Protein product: CASRRTSGETYEQYF.

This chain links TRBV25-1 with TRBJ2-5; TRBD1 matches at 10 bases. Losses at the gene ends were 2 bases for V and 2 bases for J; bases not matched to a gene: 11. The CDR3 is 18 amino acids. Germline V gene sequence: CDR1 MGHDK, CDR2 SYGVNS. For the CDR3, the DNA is TGTGCCAGCAGTGAAACGGGACAGGGGAGCTCAATACAAGAGACCCAGTACTTC. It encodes CASSETGQGSSIQETQYF. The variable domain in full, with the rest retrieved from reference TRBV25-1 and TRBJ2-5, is EADIYQTPRYLVIGTGKKITLECSQTMGHDKMYWYQQDPGMELHLIHYSYGVNSTEKGDLSSESTVSRIRTEHFPLTLESARPSHTSQYLCASSETGQGSSIQETQYFGPGTRLLVL.

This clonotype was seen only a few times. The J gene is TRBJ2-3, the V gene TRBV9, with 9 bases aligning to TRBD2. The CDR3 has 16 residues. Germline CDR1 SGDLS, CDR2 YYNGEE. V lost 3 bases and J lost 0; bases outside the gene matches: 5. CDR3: CASSGKRGASTDTQYF. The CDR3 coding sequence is TGTGCCAGCAGCGGAAAGCGGGGGGCTAGCACAGATACGCAGTATTTT.

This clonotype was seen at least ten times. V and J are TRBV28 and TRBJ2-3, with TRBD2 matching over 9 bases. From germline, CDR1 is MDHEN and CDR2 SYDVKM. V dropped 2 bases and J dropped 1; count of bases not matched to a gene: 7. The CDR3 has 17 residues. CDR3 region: CASSLARSGGRTDTQYF. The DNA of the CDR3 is TGTGCCAGCAGTTTAGCCCGCAGCGGGGGGCGCACAGATACGCAGTATTTT.

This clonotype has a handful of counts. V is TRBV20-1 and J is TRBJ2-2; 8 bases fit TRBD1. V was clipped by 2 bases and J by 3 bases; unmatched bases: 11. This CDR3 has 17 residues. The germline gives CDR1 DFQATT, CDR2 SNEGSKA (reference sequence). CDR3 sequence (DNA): TGCAGTGCTAGACACATTGCAGGGGGCGCGCACACCGGGGAGCTGTTTTTT. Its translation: CSARHIAGGAHTGELFF.

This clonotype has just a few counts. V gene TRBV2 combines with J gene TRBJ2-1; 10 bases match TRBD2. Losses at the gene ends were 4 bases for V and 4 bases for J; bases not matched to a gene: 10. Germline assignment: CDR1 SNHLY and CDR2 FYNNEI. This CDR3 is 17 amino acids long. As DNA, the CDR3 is TGTGCCAGCAGTGGGATATCTAGCGGGGGACTATACAATGAGCAGTTCTTC. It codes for CASSGISSGGLYNEQFF.

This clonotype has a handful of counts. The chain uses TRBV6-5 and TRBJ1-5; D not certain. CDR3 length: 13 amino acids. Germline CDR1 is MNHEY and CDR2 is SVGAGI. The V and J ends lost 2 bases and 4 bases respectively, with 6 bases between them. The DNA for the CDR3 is TGTGCCAGCAGTTACCTTTGGAATCAGCCCCAGCATTTT. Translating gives CASSYLWNQPQHF.